This entry is about one T cell receptor beta chain. Treatment in this sample: preoperative locoregional IRX-2 cytokine immunotherapy. Preoperative locoregional IRX-2 cytokine immunotherapy was tested in the phase Ib source study. The entry originates in a study of preoperative IRX-2 immunotherapy in early breast cancer. CDR3 size: 12 residues. V gave up 0 bases and J gave up 6 bases, with 7 bases separating them. Germline assignment: CDR1 SGHNT and CDR2 YYREEE (reference sequence). Assay used: immunoSEQ multiplex PCR; TCRdb lists only in-frame clones, some missing. The table includes almost 35,000 clones, about 95% detected once.

The receptor's source is a human donor with breast cancer. The chain couples TRBV5-4 to TRBJ2-7; D unclear. This material was collected from a patient treated with IRX-2 immunotherapy. CDR3 region: CASSLAALEQYF. The CDR3 nucleotides are TGTGCCAGCAGCTTGGCGGCTCTCGAGCAGTACTTC.